There are a few counts of the clone carrying this T cell receptor (beta chain). What it binds is unknown. All donors were healthy, and all were Caucasian. The sample comes from a study of identical twins. Whole-study findings and limits: Fewer insertions characterized abundant cord blood beta clonotypes, whereas memory repertoires showed none.

TCRdb reprocessed the 5' RACE reads with MiXCR, giving one entry per CDR3 protein. The sample has 1.5 million to 2 million distinct CDR3 sequences, under 35% seen once; the top ten hold 0.27%. Trimming shortened V by 0 bases and J by 8 bases, and 4 bases separated the two germline ends. This CDR3 spans 11 amino acids. The germline V gene has CDR1 SGHTA and CDR2 FQGNSA. The chain combines TRBV7-2 with TRBJ1-2; no clear D gene. This TCR came from a newborn girl in good health. Specimen: cord blood. The CDR3 bases are TGTGCCAGCAGCTTAGCAACAGGCTACACCTTC. Its translation is CASSLATGYTF.